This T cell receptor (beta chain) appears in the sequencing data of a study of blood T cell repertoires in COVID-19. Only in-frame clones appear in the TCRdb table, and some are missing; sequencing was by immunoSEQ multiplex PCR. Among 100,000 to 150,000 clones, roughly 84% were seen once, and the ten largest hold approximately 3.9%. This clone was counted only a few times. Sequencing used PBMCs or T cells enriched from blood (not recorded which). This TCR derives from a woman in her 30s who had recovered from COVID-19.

The DNA for the CDR3 is TGTGCCAGCAGTGATAAGCGAACAGGGAGCAATCAGCCCCAGCATTTT. This gives the protein CASSDKRTGSNQPQHF. The V call is TRBV2, the J call TRBJ1-5; a possible D gene is TRBD1 (6 bases). Trimming took off 3 bases at V and 1 base at J, with 13 bases between the two ends. This CDR3 has 16 residues. Germline-derived CDR1 and CDR2 are SNHLY and FYNNEI. Full variable domain (outside the CDR3, taken from reference TRBV2 and TRBJ1-5): EPEVTQTPSHQVTQMGQEVILRCVPISNHLYFYWYRQILGQKVEFLVSFYNNEISEKSEIFDDQFSVERPDGSNFTLKIRSTKLEDSAMYFCASSDKRTGSNQPQHFGDGTRLSIL.